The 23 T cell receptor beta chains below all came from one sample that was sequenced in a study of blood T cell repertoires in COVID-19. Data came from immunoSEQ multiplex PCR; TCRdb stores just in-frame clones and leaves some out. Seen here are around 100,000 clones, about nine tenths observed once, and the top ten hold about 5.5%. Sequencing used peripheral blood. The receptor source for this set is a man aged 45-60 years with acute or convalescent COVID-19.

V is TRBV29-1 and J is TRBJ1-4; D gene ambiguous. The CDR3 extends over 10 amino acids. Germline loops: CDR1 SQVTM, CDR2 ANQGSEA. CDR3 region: CGGEDEKLFF. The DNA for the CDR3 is TGCGGTGGGGAGGATGAAAAACTGTTTTTT.

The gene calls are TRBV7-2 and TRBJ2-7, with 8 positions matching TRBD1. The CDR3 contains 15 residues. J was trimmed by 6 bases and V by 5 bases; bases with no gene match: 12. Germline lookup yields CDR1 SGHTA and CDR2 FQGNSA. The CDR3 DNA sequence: TGTGCCAGCAGCCCTCTGGACAGGGCGGAGGCCGAGCAGTACTTC. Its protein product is CASSPLDRAEAEQYF.

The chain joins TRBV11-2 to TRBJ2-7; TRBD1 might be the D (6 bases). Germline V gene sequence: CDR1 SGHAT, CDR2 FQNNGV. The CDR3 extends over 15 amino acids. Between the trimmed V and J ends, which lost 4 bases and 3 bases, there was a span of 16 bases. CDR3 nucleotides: TGTGCCAGCAGCTCAGGGGCGGAGGCCCTCTACGAGCAGTACTTC. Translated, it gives CASSSGAEALYEQYF. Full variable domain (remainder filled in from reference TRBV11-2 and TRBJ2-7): EAGVAQSPRYKIIEKRQSVAFWCNPISGHATLYWYQQILGQGPKLLIQFQNNGVVDDSQLPKDRFSAERLKGVDSTLKIQPAKLEDSAVYLCASSSGAEALYEQYFGPGTRLTVT.

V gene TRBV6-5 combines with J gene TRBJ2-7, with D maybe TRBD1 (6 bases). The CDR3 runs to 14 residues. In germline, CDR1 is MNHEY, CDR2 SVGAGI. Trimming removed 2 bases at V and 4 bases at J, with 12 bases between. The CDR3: CASSYNRVGYEQYF. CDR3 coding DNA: TGTGCCAGCAGTTACAACAGGGTCGGGTACGAGCAGTACTTC.

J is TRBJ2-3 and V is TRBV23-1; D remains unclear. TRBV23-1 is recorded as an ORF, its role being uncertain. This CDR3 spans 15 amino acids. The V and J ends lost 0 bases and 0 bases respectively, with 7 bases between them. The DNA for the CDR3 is TGCGCCAGCAGTCAATCGGGCATTAGCACAGATACGCAGTATTTT. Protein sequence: CASSQSGISTDTQYF.

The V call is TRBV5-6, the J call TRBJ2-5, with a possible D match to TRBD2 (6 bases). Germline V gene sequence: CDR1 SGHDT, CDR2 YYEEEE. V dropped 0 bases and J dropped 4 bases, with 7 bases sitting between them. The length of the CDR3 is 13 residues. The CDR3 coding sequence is TGTGCCAGCAGCTTGGACGGGAGAGAGACCCAGTACTTC. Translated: CASSLDGRETQYF.

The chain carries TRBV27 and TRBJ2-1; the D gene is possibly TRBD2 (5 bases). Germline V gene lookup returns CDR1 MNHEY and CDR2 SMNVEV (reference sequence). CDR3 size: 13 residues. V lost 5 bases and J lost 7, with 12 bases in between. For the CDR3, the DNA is TGTGCCAGCAGTGAAGGAGCGGTAAATGAGCAGTTCTTC. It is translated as CASSEGAVNEQFF.

The CDR3 region is CASSFRSGNYGYTF. The CDR3, as DNA: TGTGCCAGCAGTTTCCGTTCCGGGAACTATGGCTACACCTTC. The rearrangement links TRBV27 to TRBJ1-2; D gene unclear. The V gene's germline CDR1 is MNHEY and CDR2 SMNVEV (reference sequence). V lost 3 bases and J lost 2, with 10 bases in between. The CDR3 totals 14 residues.

The DNA for the CDR3 is TGTGCCAGCAGCGTAGACGCCGGGACTAGCGTTGGGGAGCTGTTTTTT. This translates into CASSVDAGTSVGELFF. The gene calls are TRBV9 and TRBJ2-2; 10 nucleotides match TRBD2. Germline CDR1 and CDR2: SGDLS and YYNGEE. This CDR3 spans 16 amino acids. The ends lost 0 bases at V and 8 bases at J; junction bases unmatched: 7.

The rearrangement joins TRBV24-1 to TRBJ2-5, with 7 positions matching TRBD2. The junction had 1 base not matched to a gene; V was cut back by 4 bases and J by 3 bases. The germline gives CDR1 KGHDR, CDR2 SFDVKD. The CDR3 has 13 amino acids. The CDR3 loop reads CATSDGGKETQYF. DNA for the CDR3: TGTGCCACCAGTGACGGGGGGAAAGAGACCCAGTACTTC.

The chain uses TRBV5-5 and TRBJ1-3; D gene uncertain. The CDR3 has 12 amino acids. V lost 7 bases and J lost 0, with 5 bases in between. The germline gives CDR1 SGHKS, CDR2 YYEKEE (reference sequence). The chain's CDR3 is CASGLSGNTIYF. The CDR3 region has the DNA TGTGCCAGCGGACTCTCTGGAAACACCATATATTTT.

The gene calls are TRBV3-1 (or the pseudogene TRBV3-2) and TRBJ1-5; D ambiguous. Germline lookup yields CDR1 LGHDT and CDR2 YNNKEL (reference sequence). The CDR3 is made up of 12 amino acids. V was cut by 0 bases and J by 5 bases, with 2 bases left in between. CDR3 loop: CASSQDDQPQHF. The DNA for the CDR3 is TGTGCCAGCAGCCAAGACGATCAGCCCCAGCATTTT.

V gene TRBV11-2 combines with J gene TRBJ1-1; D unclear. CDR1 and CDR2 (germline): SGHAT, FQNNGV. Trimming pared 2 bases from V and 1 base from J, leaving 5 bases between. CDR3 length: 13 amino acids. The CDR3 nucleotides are TGTGCCAGCAGCTTAACGGGGAACACTGAAGCTTTCTTT. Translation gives CASSLTGNTEAFF.

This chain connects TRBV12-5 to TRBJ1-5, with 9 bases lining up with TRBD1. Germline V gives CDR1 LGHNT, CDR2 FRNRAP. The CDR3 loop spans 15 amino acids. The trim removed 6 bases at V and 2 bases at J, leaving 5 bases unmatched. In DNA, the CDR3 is TGTGCTAGTGGGGACAGGGGTGGGGGCAATCAGCCCCAGCATTTT. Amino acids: CASGDRGGGNQPQHF.

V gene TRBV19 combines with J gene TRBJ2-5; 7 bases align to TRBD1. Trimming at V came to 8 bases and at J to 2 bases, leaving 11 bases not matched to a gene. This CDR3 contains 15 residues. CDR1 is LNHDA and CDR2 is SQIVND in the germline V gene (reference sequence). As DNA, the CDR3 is TGTGCCAGTCGCGTGAGGGGGCAACCACAAGAGACCCAGTACTTC. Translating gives CASRVRGQPQETQYF.

The DNA for the CDR3 is TGTGCCAGCAGTTACTCGACTAGCGGGCACCAAGAGACCCAGTACTTC. Translation: CASSYSTSGHQETQYF. This rearrangement joins TRBV6-5 to TRBJ2-5, with 10 bases lining up with TRBD2. Germline loops: CDR1 MNHEY, CDR2 SVGAGI. The junction had 1 base not matched to a gene; V was cut back by 0 bases and J by 0 bases. This CDR3 has 16 residues.

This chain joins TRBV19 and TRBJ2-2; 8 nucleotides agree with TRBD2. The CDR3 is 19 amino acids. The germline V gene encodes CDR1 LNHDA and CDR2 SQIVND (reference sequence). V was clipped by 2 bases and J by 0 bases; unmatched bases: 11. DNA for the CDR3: TGTGCCAGTAGTATAAGAGCGGGAGAGACGAATGCGAACACCGGGGAGCTGTTTTTT. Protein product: CASSIRAGETNANTGELFF. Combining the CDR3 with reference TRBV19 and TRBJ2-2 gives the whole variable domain DGGITQSPKYLFRKEGQNVTLSCEQNLNHDAMYWYRQDPGQGLRLIYYSQIVNDFQKGDIAEGYSVSREKKESFPLTVTSAQKNPTAFYLCASSIRAGETNANTGELFFGEGSRLTVL.

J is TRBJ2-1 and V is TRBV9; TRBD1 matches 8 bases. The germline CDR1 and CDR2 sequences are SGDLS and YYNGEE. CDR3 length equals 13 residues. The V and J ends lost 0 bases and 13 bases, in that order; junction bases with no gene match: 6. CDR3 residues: CASSVVSGGRQFF. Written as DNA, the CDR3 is TGTGCCAGCAGCGTAGTTTCAGGGGGCCGTCAGTTCTTC.

In nucleotides, the CDR3 is TGTGCCAGCAGCTTCGGGGGGGGAGAAACTGAAGCTTTCTTT. Protein: CASSFGGGETEAFF. The genes are TRBV7-8 and TRBJ1-1; D may be TRBD1 (5 bases). CDR1 and CDR2 (germline): SGHVS, FQNEAQ. V was clipped by 3 bases and J by 5 bases, with 13 bases between them. CDR3 length: 14 amino acids.

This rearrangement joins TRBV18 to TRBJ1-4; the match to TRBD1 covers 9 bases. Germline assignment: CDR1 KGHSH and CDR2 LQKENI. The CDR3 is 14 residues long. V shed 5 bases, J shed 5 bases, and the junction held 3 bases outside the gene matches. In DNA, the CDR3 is TGTGCCAGCTCAAAGGACAGGGGAAATGAAAAACTGTTTTTT. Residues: CASSKDRGNEKLFF.

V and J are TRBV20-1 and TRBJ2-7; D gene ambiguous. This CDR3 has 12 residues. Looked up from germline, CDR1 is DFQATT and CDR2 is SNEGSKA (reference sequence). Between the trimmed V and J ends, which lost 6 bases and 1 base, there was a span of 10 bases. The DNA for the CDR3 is TGCAGTGCCAGTAGTGCGTCCTACGAGCAGTACTTC. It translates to CSASSASYEQYF.

In DNA, the CDR3 is TGTGCCAGTAGTACGACAGGGTTAACCTACGAGCAGTACTTC. Translated: CASSTTGLTYEQYF. This chain uses TRBV19 with TRBJ2-7, with 7 bases matching TRBD1. The CDR3 covers 14 residues. Trimming cost V 4 bases and J 2 bases; bases outside gene matches: 5. Germline loops: CDR1 LNHDA, CDR2 SQIVND (reference sequence).

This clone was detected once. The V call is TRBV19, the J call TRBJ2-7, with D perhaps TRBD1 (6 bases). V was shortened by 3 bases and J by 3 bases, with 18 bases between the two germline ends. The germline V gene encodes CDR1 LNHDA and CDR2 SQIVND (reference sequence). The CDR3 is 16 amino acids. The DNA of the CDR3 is TGTGCCAGTAGTATGGGGCAGGGGAGTTCCGTCTACGAGCAGTACTTC. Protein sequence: CASSMGQGSSVYEQYF.